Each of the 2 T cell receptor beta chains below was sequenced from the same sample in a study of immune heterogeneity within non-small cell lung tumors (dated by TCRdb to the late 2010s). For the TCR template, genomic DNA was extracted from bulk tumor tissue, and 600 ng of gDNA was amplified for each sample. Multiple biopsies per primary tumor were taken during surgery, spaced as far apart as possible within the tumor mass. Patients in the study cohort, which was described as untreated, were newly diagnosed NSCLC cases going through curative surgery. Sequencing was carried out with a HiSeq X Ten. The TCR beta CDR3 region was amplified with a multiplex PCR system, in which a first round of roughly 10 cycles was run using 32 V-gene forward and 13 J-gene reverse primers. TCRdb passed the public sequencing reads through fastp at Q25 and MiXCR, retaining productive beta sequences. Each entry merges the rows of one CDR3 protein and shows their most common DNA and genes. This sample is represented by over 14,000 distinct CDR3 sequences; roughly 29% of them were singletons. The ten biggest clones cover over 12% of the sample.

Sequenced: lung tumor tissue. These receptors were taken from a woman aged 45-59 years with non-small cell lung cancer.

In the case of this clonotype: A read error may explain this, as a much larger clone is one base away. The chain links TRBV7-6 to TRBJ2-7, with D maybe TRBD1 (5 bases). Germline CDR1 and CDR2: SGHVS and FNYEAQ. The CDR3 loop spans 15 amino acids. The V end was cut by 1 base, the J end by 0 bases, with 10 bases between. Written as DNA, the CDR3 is TGTGCCAGCAGCTTAGGGCAGGGTAGCTCCTACGAGCAGTACTTC. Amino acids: CASSLGQGSSYEQYF.

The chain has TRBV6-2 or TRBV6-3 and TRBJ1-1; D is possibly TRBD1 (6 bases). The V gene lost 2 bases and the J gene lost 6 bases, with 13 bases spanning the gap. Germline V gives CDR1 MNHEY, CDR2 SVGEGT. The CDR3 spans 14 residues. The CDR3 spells CASSYEGEYAEAFF. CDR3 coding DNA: TGTGCCAGCAGTTACGAGGGGGAGTACGCTGAAGCTTTCTTT.